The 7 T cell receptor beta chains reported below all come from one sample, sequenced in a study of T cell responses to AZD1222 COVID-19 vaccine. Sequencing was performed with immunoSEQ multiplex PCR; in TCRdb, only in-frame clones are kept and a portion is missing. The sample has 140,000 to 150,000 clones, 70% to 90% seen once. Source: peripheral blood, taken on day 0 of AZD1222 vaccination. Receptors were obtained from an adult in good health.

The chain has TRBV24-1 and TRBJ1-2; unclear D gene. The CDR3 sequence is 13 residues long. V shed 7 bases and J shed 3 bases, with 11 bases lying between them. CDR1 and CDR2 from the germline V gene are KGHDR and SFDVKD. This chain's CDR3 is CATSRNEDYGYTF. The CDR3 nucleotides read TGTGCCACCAGCCGGAATGAAGACTATGGCTACACCTTC.

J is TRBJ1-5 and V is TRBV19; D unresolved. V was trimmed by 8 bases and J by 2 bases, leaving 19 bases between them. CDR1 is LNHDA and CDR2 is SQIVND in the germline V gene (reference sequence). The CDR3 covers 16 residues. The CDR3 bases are TGTGCCAGTCCGCCAGGCACGCATGGGGGCAATCAGCCCCAGCATTTT. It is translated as CASPPGTHGGNQPQHF.

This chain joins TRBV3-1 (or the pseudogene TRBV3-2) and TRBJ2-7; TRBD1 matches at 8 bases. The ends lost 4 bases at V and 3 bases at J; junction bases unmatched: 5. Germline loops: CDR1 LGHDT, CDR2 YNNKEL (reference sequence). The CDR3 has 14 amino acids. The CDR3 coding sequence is TGTGCCAGCAGCCTATGGACAGGGAGCTACGAGCAGTACTTC. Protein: CASSLWTGSYEQYF.

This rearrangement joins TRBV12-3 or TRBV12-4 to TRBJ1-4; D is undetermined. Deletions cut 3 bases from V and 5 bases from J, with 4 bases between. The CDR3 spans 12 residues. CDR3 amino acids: CASSFGNEKLFF. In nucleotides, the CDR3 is TGTGCCAGCAGTTTTGGGAATGAAAAACTGTTTTTT.

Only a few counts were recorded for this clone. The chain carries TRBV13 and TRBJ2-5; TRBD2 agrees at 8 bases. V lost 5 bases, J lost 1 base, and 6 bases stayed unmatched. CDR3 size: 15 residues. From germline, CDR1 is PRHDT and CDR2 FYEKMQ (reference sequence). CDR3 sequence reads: CASSTSGSAQETQYF. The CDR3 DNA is TGTGCCAGCAGCACGAGCGGGAGTGCCCAAGAGACCCAGTACTTC.

CDR3 sequence reads: CASAWGRDGAYEQYF. The CDR3 bases are TGTGCCAGTGCGTGGGGACGGGACGGCGCCTACGAGCAGTACTTC. The rearrangement links TRBV19 to TRBJ2-7, with D possibly being TRBD1 or TRBD2 (5 bases each). Germline CDR1 reads LNHDA; CDR2 reads SQIVND (reference sequence). This CDR3 comprises 15 residues. The germline V and J ends were trimmed by 8 bases and 2 bases, with 19 bases remaining between them.

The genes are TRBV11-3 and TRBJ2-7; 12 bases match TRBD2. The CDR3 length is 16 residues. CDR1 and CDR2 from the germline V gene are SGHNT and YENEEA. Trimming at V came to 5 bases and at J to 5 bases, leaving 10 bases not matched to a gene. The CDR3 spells CASSPGLAGGTDEQYF. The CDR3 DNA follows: TGTGCCAGCAGCCCGGGGCTAGCGGGGGGGACCGACGAGCAGTACTTC.